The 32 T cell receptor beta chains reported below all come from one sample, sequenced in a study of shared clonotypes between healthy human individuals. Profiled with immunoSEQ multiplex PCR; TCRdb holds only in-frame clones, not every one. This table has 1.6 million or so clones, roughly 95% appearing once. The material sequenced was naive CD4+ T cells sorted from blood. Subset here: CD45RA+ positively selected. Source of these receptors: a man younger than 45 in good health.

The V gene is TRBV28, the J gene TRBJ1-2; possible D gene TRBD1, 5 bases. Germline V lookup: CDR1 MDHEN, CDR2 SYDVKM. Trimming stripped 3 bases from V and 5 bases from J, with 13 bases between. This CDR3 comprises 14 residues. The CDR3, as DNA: TGTGCCAGCAGTTTTGAGGGACGGTATTATGGCTACACCTTC. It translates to CASSFEGRYYGYTF.

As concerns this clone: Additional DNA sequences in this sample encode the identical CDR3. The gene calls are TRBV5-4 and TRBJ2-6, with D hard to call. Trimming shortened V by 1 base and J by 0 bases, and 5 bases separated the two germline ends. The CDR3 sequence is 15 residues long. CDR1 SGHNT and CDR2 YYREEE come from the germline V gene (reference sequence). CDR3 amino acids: CASSLLSSGANVLTF. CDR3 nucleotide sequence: TGTGCCAGCAGCTTGTTAAGCTCTGGGGCCAACGTCCTGACTTTC.

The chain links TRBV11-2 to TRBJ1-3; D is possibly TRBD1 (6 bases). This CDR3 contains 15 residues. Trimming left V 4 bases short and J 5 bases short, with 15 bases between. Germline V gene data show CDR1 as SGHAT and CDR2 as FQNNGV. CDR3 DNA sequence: TGTGCCAGCAGCTCCCTACCGGGACAACGAAACACCATATATTTT. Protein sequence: CASSSLPGQRNTIYF.

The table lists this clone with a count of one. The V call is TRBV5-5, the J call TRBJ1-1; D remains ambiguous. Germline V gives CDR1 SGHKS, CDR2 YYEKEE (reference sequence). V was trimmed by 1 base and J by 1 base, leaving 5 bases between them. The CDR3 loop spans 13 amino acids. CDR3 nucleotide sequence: TGTGCCAGCAGCTTGAAACCGAACACTGAAGCTTTCTTT. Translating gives CASSLKPNTEAFF.

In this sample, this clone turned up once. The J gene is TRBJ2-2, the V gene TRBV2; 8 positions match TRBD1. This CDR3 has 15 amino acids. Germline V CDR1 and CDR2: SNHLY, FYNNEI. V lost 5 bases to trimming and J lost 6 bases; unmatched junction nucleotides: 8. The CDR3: CASSPRTGPPGELFF. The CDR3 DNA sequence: TGTGCCAGCAGTCCTCGGACAGGGCCCCCCGGGGAGCTGTTTTTT.

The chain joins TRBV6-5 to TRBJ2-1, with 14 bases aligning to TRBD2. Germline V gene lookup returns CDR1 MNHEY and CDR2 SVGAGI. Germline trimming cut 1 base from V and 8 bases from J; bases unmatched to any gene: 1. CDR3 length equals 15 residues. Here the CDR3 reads CASSYLGLAGDEQFF. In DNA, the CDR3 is TGTGCCAGCAGTTACTTGGGACTAGCGGGAGATGAGCAGTTCTTC.

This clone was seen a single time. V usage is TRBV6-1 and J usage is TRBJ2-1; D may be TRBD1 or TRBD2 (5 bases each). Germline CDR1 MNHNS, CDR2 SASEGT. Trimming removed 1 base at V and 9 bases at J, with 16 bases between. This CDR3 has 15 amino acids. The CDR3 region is CASSEVLGIGGEQFF. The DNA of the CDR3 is TGTGCCAGCAGTGAAGTTTTAGGGATTGGGGGTGAGCAGTTCTTC.

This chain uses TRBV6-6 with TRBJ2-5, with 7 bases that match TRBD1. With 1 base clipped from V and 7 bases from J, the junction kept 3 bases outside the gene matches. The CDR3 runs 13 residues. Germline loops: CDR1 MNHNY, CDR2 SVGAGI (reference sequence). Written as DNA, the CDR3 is TGTGCCAGCAGTTACTTGACAGGGCCGACCCAGTACTTC. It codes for CASSYLTGPTQYF.

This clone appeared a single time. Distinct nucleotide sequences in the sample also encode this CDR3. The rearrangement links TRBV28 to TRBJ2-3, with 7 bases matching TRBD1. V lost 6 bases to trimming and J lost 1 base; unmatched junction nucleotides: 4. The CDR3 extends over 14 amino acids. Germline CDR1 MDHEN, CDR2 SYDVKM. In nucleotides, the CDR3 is TGTGCCAGCAGCCCTGGACAGGGCACAGATACGCAGTATTTT. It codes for CASSPGQGTDTQYF. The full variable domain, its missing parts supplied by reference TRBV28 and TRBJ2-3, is DVKVTQSSRYLVKRTGEKVFLECVQDMDHENMFWYRQDPGLGLRLIYFSYDVKMKEKGDIPEGYSVSREKKERFSLILESASTNQTSMYLCASSPGQGTDTQYFGPGTRLTVL.

The CDR3 loop is CAIRLAGDYNEQFF. The DNA for the CDR3 is TGTGCCATCAGACTAGCGGGAGACTACAATGAGCAGTTCTTC. The gene calls are TRBV10-3 and TRBJ2-1; 11 bases map to TRBD2. The V gene end was trimmed by 6 bases and the J gene end by 3 bases; junction bases not matched to a gene: 1. Germline lookup yields CDR1 ENHRY and CDR2 SYGVKD. The CDR3 length is 14 residues.

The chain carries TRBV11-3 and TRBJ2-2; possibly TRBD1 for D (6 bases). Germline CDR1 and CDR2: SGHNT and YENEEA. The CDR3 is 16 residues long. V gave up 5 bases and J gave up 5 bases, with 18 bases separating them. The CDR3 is CASSPSTGSPTGELFF. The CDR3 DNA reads TGTGCCAGCAGCCCCTCAACAGGGAGTCCGACCGGGGAGCTGTTTTTT.

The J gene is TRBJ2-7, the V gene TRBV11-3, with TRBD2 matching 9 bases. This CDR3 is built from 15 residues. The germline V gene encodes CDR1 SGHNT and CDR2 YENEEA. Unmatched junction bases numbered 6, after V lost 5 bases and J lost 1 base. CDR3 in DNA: TGTGCCAGCAGCGTCCGTAGCGGGAGTTCCTACGAGCAGTACTTC. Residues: CASSVRSGSSYEQYF.

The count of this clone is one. The CDR3 DNA reads as TGTGCCAGCAGCCTAGCGAGAGCTTCAGATACGCAGTATTTT. Amino acid sequence: CASSLARASDTQYF. The chain couples TRBV11-2 to TRBJ2-3; weak D call: TRBD2 (6 bases). The ends were cut back, 5 bases at V and 4 bases at J, with 13 bases in the middle. CDR1 and CDR2 (germline): SGHAT, FQNNGV. There are 14 residues in the CDR3. Variable domain in full (rest from reference TRBV11-2 and TRBJ2-3): EAGVAQSPRYKIIEKRQSVAFWCNPISGHATLYWYQQILGQGPKLLIQFQNNGVVDDSQLPKDRFSAERLKGVDSTLKIQPAKLEDSAVYLCASSLARASDTQYFGPGTRLTVL.

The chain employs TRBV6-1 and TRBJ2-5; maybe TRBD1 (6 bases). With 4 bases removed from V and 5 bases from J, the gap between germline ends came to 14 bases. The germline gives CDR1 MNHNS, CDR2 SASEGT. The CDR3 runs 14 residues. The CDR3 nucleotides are TGTGCCAGCAGTGCTATGGGGGCGGGTGAGACCCAGTACTTC. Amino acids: CASSAMGAGETQYF.

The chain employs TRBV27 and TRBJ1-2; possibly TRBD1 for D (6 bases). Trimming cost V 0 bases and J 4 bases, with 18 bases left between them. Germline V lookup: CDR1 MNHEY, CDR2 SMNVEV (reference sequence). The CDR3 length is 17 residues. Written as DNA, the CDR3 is TGTGCCAGCAGTTTATCGATATTTCCAGGGGAGGGCTATGGCTACACCTTC. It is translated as CASSLSIFPGEGYGYTF.

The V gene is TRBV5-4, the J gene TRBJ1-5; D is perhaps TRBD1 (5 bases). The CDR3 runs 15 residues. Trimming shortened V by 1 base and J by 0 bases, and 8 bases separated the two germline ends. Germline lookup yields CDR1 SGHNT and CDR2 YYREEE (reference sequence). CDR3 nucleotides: TGTGCCAGCAGCTTGATGGGGGATAGCAATCAGCCCCAGCATTTT. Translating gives CASSLMGDSNQPQHF.

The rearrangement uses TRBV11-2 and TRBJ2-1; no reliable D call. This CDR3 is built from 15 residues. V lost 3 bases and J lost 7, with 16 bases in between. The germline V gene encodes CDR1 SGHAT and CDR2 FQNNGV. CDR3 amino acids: CASSFHHRAPNEQFF. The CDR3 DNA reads TGTGCCAGCAGCTTCCATCACCGGGCCCCTAATGAGCAGTTCTTC.

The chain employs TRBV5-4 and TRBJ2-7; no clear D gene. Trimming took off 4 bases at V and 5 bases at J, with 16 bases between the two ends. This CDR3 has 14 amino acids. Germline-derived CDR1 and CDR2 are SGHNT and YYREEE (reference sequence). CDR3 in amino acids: CASSPKSALNEQYF. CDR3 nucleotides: TGTGCCAGCAGCCCAAAAAGCGCTCTAAACGAGCAGTACTTC.

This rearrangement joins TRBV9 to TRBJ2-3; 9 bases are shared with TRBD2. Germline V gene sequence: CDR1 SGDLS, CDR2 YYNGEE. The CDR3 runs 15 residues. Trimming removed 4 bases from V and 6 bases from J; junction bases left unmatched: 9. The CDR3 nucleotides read TGTGCCAGCAGCCCGAGTAGCGGGAGTTGGGATACGCAGTATTTT. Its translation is CASSPSSGSWDTQYF.

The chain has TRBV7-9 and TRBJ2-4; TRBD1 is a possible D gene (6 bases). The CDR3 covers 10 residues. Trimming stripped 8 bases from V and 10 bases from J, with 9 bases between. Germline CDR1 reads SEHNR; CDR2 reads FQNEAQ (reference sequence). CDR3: CASQDSIQYF. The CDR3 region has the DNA TGTGCCAGCCAGGACAGTATTCAGTACTTC.

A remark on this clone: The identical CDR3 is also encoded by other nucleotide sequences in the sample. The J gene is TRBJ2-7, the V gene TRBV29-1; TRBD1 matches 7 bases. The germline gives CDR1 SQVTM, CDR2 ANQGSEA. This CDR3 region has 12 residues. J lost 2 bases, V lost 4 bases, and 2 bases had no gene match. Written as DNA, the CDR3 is TGCAGCGTTGGACAGGGCGCCTACGAGCAGTACTTC. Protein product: CSVGQGAYEQYF.

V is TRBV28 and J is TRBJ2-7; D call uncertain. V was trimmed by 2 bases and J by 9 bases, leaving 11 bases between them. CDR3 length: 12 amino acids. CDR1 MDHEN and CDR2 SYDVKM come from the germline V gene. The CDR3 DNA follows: TGTGCCAGCAGTTTAATCCCAAGTGGGCAGTACTTC. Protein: CASSLIPSGQYF.

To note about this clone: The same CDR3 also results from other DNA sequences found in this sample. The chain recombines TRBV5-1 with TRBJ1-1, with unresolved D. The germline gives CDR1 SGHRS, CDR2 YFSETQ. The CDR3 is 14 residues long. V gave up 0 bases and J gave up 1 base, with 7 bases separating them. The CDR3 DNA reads TGCGCCAGCAGCTTGGGGCCGGGGAACACTGAAGCTTTCTTT. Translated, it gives CASSLGPGNTEAFF.

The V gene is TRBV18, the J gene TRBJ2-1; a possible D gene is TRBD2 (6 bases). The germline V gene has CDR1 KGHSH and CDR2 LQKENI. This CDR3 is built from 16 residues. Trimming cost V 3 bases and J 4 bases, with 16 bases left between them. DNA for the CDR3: TGTGCCAGCTCACCTCCCTTGGGGGAGGAGTACAATGAGCAGTTCTTC. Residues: CASSPPLGEEYNEQFF.

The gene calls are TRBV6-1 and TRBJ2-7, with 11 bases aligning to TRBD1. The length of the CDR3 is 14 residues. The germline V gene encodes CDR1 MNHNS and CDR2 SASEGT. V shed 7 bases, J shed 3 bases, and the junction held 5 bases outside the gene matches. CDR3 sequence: CASIRTGGHYEQYF. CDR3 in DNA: TGTGCCAGCATCAGGACAGGGGGCCACTACGAGCAGTACTTC.

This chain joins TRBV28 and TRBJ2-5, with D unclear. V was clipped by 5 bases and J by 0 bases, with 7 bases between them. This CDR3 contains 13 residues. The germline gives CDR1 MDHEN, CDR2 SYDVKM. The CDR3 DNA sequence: TGTGCCAGCAGTCCTCGGGACCAAGAGACCCAGTACTTC. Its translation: CASSPRDQETQYF.

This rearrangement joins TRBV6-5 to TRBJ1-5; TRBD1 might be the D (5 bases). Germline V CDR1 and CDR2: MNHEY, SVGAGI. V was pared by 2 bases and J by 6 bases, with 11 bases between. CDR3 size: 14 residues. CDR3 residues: CASSYGPGIQPQHF. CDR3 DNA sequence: TGTGCCAGCAGTTACGGGCCAGGGATTCAGCCCCAGCATTTT.

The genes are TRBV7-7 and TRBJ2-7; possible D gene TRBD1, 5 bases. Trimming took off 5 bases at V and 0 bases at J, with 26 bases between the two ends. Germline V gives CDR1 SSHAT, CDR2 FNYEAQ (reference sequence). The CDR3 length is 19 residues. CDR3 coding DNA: TGTGCCAGCAGCCCGAGGAAGGCTCTGACAGCCTCTAGCTCCTACGAGCAGTACTTC. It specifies CASSPRKALTASSSYEQYF. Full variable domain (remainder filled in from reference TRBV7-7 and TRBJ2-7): GAGVSQSPRYKVTKRGQDVTLRCDPISSHATLYWYQQALGQGPEFLTYFNYEAQPDKSGLPSDRFSAERPEGSISTLTIQRTEQRDSAMYRCASSPRKALTASSSYEQYFGPGTRLTVT.

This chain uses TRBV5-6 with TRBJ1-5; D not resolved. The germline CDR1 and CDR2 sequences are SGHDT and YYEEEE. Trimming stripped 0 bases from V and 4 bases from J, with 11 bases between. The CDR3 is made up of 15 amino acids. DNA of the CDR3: TGTGCCAGCAGCTTGGGAGTGCGTGGGAATCAGCCCCAGCATTTT. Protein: CASSLGVRGNQPQHF.

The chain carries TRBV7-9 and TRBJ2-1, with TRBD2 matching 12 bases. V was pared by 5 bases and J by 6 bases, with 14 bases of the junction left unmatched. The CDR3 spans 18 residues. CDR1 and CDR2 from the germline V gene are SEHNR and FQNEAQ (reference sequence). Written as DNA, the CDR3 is TGTGCCAGCAGCAAAGGGGCACTAGCGGGAGGAGGGGGCAATGAGCAGTTCTTC. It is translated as CASSKGALAGGGGNEQFF.

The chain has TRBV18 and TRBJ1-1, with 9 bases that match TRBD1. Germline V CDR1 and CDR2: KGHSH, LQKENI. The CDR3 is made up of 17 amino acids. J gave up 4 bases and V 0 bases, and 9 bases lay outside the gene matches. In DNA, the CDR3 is TGTGCCAGCTCACCACCGGGGTTAGGGACAGGGAGCACTGAAGCTTTCTTT. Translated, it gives CASSPPGLGTGSTEAFF.

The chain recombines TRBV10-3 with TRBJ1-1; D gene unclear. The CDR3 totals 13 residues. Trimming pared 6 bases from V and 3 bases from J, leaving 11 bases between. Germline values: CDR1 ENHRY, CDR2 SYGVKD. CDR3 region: CAIRRVEDTEAFF. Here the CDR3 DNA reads TGTGCCATCAGAAGAGTGGAGGACACTGAAGCTTTCTTT.